This T cell receptor beta chain stems from a study of cytotoxic CD8 clonotypes in ibrutinib-treated CLL. Findings and limits, study-wide: Sampling times (in sustained-remission versus progressing patients) were not the same.

The CDR3 sequence is 18 residues long. Germline V CDR1 and CDR2: KGHSH, LQKENI. The V gene lost 6 bases and the J gene lost 0 bases, with 23 bases spanning the gap. Only in-frame clones appear in the TCRdb table, and some are missing; sequencing was by immunoSEQ multiplex PCR. Of approximately 70,000 clones in the sample, more than 70% are singletons; the top ten hold 7.5% to 9.5%. This clone was observed once. What it binds is not known. J is TRBJ1-2 and V is TRBV18; D may be TRBD1 (6 bases). Sample: PBMCs, taken at disease progression, from a patient treated with ibrutinib. This sequence was found in a human donor with chronic lymphocytic leukemia. The CDR3 here is CASSQIPGQTITNYGYTF. CDR3 nucleotides: TGTGCCAGCTCCCAAATACCGGGACAAACCATCACTAACTATGGCTACACCTTC.